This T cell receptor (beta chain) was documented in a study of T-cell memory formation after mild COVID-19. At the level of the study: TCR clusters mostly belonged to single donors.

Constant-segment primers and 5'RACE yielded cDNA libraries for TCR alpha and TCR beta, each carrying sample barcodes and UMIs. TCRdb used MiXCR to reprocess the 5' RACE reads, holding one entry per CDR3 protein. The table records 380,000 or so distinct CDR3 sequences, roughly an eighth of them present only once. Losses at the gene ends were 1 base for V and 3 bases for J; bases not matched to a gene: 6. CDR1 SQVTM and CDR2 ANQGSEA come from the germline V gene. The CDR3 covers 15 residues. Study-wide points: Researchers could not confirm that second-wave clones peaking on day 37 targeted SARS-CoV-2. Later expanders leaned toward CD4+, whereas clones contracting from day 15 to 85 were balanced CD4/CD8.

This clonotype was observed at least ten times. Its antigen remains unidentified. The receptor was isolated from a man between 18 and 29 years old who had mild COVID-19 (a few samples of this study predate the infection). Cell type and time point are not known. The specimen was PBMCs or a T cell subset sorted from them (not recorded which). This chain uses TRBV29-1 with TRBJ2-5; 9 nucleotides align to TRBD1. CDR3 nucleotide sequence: TGCAGCGTTGAAGCCCTGGGACAGGGAAAAGAGACCCAGTACTTC. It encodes CSVEALGQGKETQYF.